The clone carrying this T cell receptor (beta chain) occurred many times. The data originate from a study of CD8 T cells in ankylosing spondylitis. A single record per CDR3 protein comes from TCRdb applying MiXCR to the 5' RACE reads. The profile shows 200,000 to 300,000 distinct CDR3 sequences, roughly 8.6% of them singletons. This CDR3 is 10 amino acids long. Trimming removed 5 bases at V and 6 bases at J, with 5 bases between. Germline assignment: CDR1 DFQATT and CDR2 SNEGSKA (reference sequence). The clonotype was recovered from a male donor with ankylosing spondylitis or in good health (not recorded which). Sequenced material: blood, either unsorted or a sorted T cell fraction (not recorded which). The V gene is TRBV20-1, the J gene TRBJ2-1; D is perhaps TRBD2 (5 bases). Written as DNA, the CDR3 is TGCAGTGCTGGACTCAATGAGCAGTTCTTC. Its translation is CSAGLNEQFF.